These 20 T cell receptor beta chains originate from one sample sequenced in a study of T cell repertoires in cytomegalovirus infection. Each CDR3 protein is one row after TCRdb ran MiXCR on the reads. This sample has roughly 990,000 distinct CDR3 sequences, with more than 25% found just once. These receptors have no identified antigens. This specimen was cultured CD8+ T cells from PBMCs, taken from culture after CMV antigen stimulation. These receptors were taken from a human donor in good health (CMV status not recorded). Some clones in this sample may be carry-over from other donors' samples.

This clonotype is medium-sized within its sample. The V and J genes are TRBV6-5 and TRBJ1-2; 8 nucleotides line up with TRBD1. CDR3 length: 15 amino acids. CDR1 is MNHEY and CDR2 is SVGAGI in the germline V gene. Trimming at V came to 3 bases and at J to 4 bases, leaving 7 bases not matched to a gene. This chain's CDR3 is CASSYKGQDIYGYTF. CDR3 DNA: TGTGCCAGCAGTTATAAGGGACAGGATATCTATGGCTACACCTTC.

This clonotype has just a few counts. The rearrangement links TRBV12-3 or TRBV12-4 to TRBJ1-3; D call uncertain. CDR3 size: 13 residues. Trimming pared 7 bases from V and 2 bases from J, leaving 9 bases between. The CDR3 DNA sequence: TGTGCCAGCACCCAGTGGGCTGGAAACACCATATATTTT. Its protein product is CASTQWAGNTIYF.

This clonotype has just a few counts. The rearrangement links TRBV27 to TRBJ2-1; possibly TRBD2 for D (6 bases). Trimming took 10 bases from V and 4 from J, leaving 20 bases between them. CDR1 and CDR2 (germline): MNHEY, SMNVEV (reference sequence). This CDR3 spans 15 amino acids. This CDR3 reads CATCTGLPLYNEQFF. CDR3 bases: TGTGCCACCTGTACAGGACTACCCCTTTACAATGAGCAGTTCTTC.

The chain couples TRBV27 to TRBJ1-6, with 8 bases that match TRBD1. The CDR3 loop spans 17 amino acids. Germline V gene lookup returns CDR1 MNHEY and CDR2 SMNVEV (reference sequence). The V gene end was trimmed by 2 bases and the J gene end by 7 bases; junction bases not matched to a gene: 10. DNA for the CDR3: TGTGCCAGCAGTTTAGTGTCTCCGGGACAGGTCAATTCACCCCTCCACTTT. This translates into CASSLVSPGQVNSPLHF.

This clonotype was detected only a few times. This CDR3 reads CASSTREGAWVQPQHF. CDR3 sequence (DNA): TGTGCCAGCAGTACACGGGAGGGGGCATGGGTCCAGCCCCAGCATTTT. The chain is built from TRBV12-3 or TRBV12-4 and TRBJ1-5; 7 bases map to TRBD1. V dropped 5 bases and J dropped 7; count of bases not matched to a gene: 14. CDR3 length: 16 amino acids.

This clonotype was seen only once. The chain couples TRBV27 to TRBJ2-5; a possible D gene is TRBD2 (6 bases). The V end was cut by 2 bases, the J end by 7 bases, with 8 bases between. The CDR3 consists of 12 residues. CDR1 is MNHEY and CDR2 is SMNVEV in the germline V gene (reference sequence). CDR3 sequence (DNA): TGTGCCAGCAGTTTAGGGGGGTCGACCCAGTACTTC. Its protein product is CASSLGGSTQYF.

This clonotype turned up a few times. The V call is TRBV15, the J call TRBJ1-4; no definite D call. Germline V gives CDR1 LNHNV, CDR2 YYDKDF (reference sequence). This CDR3 is 19 amino acids long. V lost 1 base and J lost 2, with 20 bases in between. The CDR3 nucleotides read TGTGCCACCAGCAGAGGGCCGGGAGCCTCATTGAGGACTAATGAAAAACTGTTTTTT. This sequence encodes CATSRGPGASLRTNEKLFF.

The chain joins TRBV28 to TRBJ1-1; D is possibly TRBD1 (5 bases). Trimming stripped 6 bases from V and 0 bases from J, with 20 bases between. Looked up from germline, CDR1 is MDHEN and CDR2 is SYDVKM. The CDR3 covers 17 residues. The CDR3 DNA reads TGTGCCAGCAGAGAGGACATCAACCGTGATGTGAACACTGAAGCTTTCTTT. Translation: CASREDINRDVNTEAFF.

The V and J genes are TRBV19 and TRBJ1-2; D is unclear. The V end was cut by 8 bases, the J end by 10 bases, with 11 bases between. Germline values: CDR1 LNHDA, CDR2 SQIVND (reference sequence). The CDR3 loop spans 10 amino acids. The chain's CDR3 is CASSGIIYTF. Here the CDR3 DNA reads TGTGCCAGTTCCGGGATAATCTACACCTTC.

The chain employs TRBV2 and TRBJ1-2, with unresolved D. The CDR3 has 15 amino acids. Germline V CDR1 and CDR2: SNHLY, FYNNEI. V lost 2 bases to trimming and J lost 1 base, with 11 bases between them. The CDR3: CASSEKRDINYGYTF. The CDR3 coding sequence is TGTGCCAGCAGTGAAAAGCGCGATATTAACTATGGCTACACCTTC.

This sequence joins TRBV10-3 and TRBJ2-1; D gene ambiguous. This CDR3 comprises 15 residues. Germline values: CDR1 ENHRY, CDR2 SYGVKD. V lost 0 bases to trimming and J lost 7 bases, with 13 bases between them. In DNA form, the CDR3 reads TGTGCCATCAGTGAGTCGAGAAAAGGACGGAATGAGCAGTTCTTC. Translation gives CAISESRKGRNEQFF.

This clonotype was seen a few times. The rearrangement joins TRBV13 to TRBJ1-2; D not resolved. CDR3 length: 14 residues. Germline lookup yields CDR1 PRHDT and CDR2 FYEKMQ (reference sequence). V was pared by 4 bases and J by 9 bases, with 18 bases between. CDR3 nucleotides: TGTGCCAGCAGCTCCAACGGGCAGGAGAGTAGCTACACCTTC. Residues: CASSSNGQESSYTF.

Ten or more counts support this clonotype. The chain couples TRBV7-2 to TRBJ2-5; 10 nucleotides line up with TRBD2. The CDR3 loop spans 17 amino acids. With V trimmed by 1 base and J by 5 bases, 10 bases remained unmatched. Germline V CDR1 and CDR2: SGHTA, FQGNSA. The CDR3 reads CASSLVASGGAVETQYF. The CDR3 DNA follows: TGTGCCAGCAGCTTAGTAGCCAGCGGGGGGGCTGTGGAGACCCAGTACTTC.

As to this clonotype: Sequence at one end of the junction differs from germline and may be a read error. This chain joins TRBV7-2 and TRBJ2-2; no definite D call. Germline V CDR1 and CDR2: SGHTA, FQGNSA. CDR3 length equals 12 residues. CDR3 in amino acids: CVSIRGTGELFF. Written as DNA, the CDR3 is TGTGTCAGCATTCGAGGTACCGGGGAGCTGTTTTTT.

This chain connects TRBV10-3 to TRBJ2-7; a weak D match, TRBD2 (5 bases). With 0 bases removed from V and 9 bases from J, the gap between germline ends came to 15 bases. CDR1 is ENHRY and CDR2 is SYGVKD in the germline V gene. This CDR3 region has 14 residues. This CDR3 is CAISESTGIRGQYF. CDR3 bases: TGTGCCATCAGTGAGTCTACGGGGATAAGAGGGCAGTACTTC.

This clonotype was found a few times. The gene calls are TRBV4-1 and TRBJ1-2; D gene unclear. From germline, CDR1 is MGHRA and CDR2 YSYEKL. V shed 0 bases and J shed 8 bases, with 10 bases lying between them. CDR3 length: 13 amino acids. CDR3 sequence (DNA): TGCGCCAGCAGCCAAGACGCCAGAATGGGCTACACCTTC. This encodes CASSQDARMGYTF.

This clonotype was recorded many times. V usage is TRBV7-2 and J usage is TRBJ1-6; 8 nucleotides agree with TRBD1. Germline V gene data show CDR1 as SGHTA and CDR2 as FQGNSA. The CDR3 loop spans 16 amino acids. V lost 4 bases, J lost 0 bases, and 2 bases stayed unmatched. The CDR3 sequence: CASSWTGSSYNSPLHF. The CDR3 DNA is TGTGCCAGCAGCTGGACAGGGAGCTCCTATAATTCACCCCTCCACTTT.

This chain uses TRBV27 with TRBJ1-1; 7 bases map to TRBD1. Per the germline V gene, CDR1 is MNHEY and CDR2 is SMNVEV (reference sequence). J was trimmed by 5 bases and V by 2 bases; bases with no gene match: 11. This CDR3 contains 16 residues. CDR3 protein: CASSLLSGQALTEAFF. Written as DNA, the CDR3 is TGTGCCAGCAGTTTACTCTCCGGACAGGCCCTGACTGAAGCTTTCTTT.

The chain couples TRBV13 to TRBJ2-4; TRBD2 might be the D (5 bases). Between the trimmed V and J ends, which lost 9 bases and 6 bases, there was a span of 21 bases. The CDR3 is made up of 15 amino acids. The germline V gene encodes CDR1 PRHDT and CDR2 FYEKMQ (reference sequence). The CDR3 reads CASSHRGLMRNIQYF. The CDR3 nucleotides read TGTGCCAGTAGCCATAGAGGGCTTATGAGAAACATTCAGTACTTC.

As concerns this clonotype: A read error may account for a junction end that differs from germline. The chain joins TRBV5-6 to TRBJ1-1, with 7 bases lining up with TRBD1. CDR3 size: 18 residues. Germline CDR1 and CDR2: SGHDT and YYEEEE. The CDR3 DNA reads TGTGCCAGCAGCTCCTACTTTATTCCGGGACAGCCAAACACTGTAGCTTTCTTT. Its translation: CASSSYFIPGQPNTVAFF.